Listed below are T cell receptor beta chains from one sample, sequenced in a study of shared T cell receptors in the human thymus. Sequenced by immunoSEQ multiplex PCR; TCRdb stores in-frame clones only, minus some. This table has under 450,000 clones, more than 85% appearing once. Sequenced sample: thymocytes. The receptors stem from a human donor. Both conserved end residues are part of each CDR3. D genes are given only for firm matches. Clone size is shown for a subset of rows, as once, few, many or a class of expanded clone.

v_call,clone_size,d_call,j_call,cdr3_aa,cdr3_nt
TRBV6-8,once,-,TRBJ1-5,CASSYSNPSYSNQPQHF,TGTGCCAGCAGTTACTCGAATCCCAGCTATAGCAATCAGCCCCAGCATTTT
TRBV29-1,-,-,TRBJ2-7,CSVEDGRAELYEQYF,TGCAGCGTTGAAGACGGCAGGGCTGAACTCTACGAGCAGTACTTC
TRBV4-1,-,-,TRBJ1-5,CASSQEKGTRHQPQHF,TGCGCCAGCAGCCAAGAGAAGGGGACACGCCATCAGCCCCAGCATTTT
TRBV29-1,-,-,TRBJ1-1,CSVDSEDMNTEAFF,TGCAGCGTTGATAGCGAGGACATGAACACTGAAGCTTTCTTT
TRBV11-3,-,-,TRBJ2-1,CASSLELERHEQFF,TGTGCCAGCAGCTTAGAACTAGAGAGGCATGAGCAGTTCTTC
TRBV5-1,-,TRBD2,TRBJ2-7,CASSPYRTSGTSGYEQYF,TGCGCCAGCAGCCCATACCGGACTAGCGGGACCTCAGGGTACGAGCAGTACTTC
TRBV5-1,-,TRBD2,TRBJ2-5,CASSLGTSWNQETQYF,TGCGCCAGCAGCTTGGGGACTAGCTGGAACCAAGAGACCCAGTACTTC
TRBV30,-,TRBD1,TRBJ1-1,CASTGKMNTEAFF,TGTGCCTCGACAGGGAAGATGAACACTGAAGCTTTCTTT
TRBV5-1,-,TRBD2,TRBJ2-2,CASSSKGLAGEGTGELFF,TGCGCCAGCAGCTCGAAGGGACTAGCGGGAGAAGGGACCGGGGAGCTGTTTTTT
TRBV19,-,-,TRBJ1-1,CASKNSRMNTEAFF,TGTGCCAGTAAAAACAGCCGCATGAACACTGAAGCTTTCTTT
TRBV19,-,-,TRBJ1-1,CASSIPDRVNTEAFF,TGTGCCAGTAGTATCCCCGACAGAGTGAACACTGAAGCTTTCTTT
TRBV18,-,-,TRBJ2-2,CASSPVEVGGELFF,TGTGCCAGCTCACCCGTCGAGGTTGGCGGGGAGCTGTTTTTT
TRBV11-2,-,-,TRBJ1-2,CASSLYWGYTF,TGTGCCAGCAGCTTATACTGGGGCTACACCTTC
TRBV5-1,-,TRBD1,TRBJ1-3,CASSRSADREDTIYF,TGCGCCAGCAGCCGTTCCGCTGACAGGGAGGACACCATATATTTT
TRBV7-2,-,-,TRBJ2-4,CASSLSGHRMRAKNIQYF,TGTGCCAGCAGCTTGTCCGGGCACCGGATGAGGGCCAAAAACATTCAGTACTTC
TRBV4-3,-,TRBD2,TRBJ2-7,CASSQDKGWGGSGNEQYF,TGCGCCAGCAGCCAAGATAAGGGCTGGGGCGGGAGTGGTAACGAGCAGTACTTC
TRBV9,-,TRBD2,TRBJ2-7,CASSVSGTSGASSYEQYF,TGTGCCAGCAGCGTGTCCGGGACTAGCGGGGCGAGCTCCTACGAGCAGTACTTC
TRBV2,-,TRBD2,TRBJ2-2,CASRPTSGRPRGTGELFF,TGTGCCAGCAGGCCGACTAGCGGGAGGCCCCGCGGTACCGGGGAGCTGTTTTTT
TRBV7-6,-,TRBD1,TRBJ1-6,CASSFRTGHSPLHF,TGTGCCAGCAGCTTTAGGACAGGCCATTCACCCCTCCACTTT
TRBV4-1,-,TRBD1,TRBJ2-3,CASSQQRDRETDTQYF,TGCGCCAGCAGCCAACAAAGGGACAGGGAGACAGATACGCAGTATTTT
TRBV28,-,TRBD1,TRBJ2-1,CASSPPPTGASSYNEQFF,TGTGCCAGCAGCCCTCCCCCGACAGGGGCTAGCTCCTACAATGAGCAGTTCTTC
TRBV4-1,-,TRBD2,TRBJ2-3,CASSRPGTSGSPWQYF,TGCGCCAGCAGCCGGCCAGGGACTAGCGGGTCCCCTTGGCAGTATTTT
TRBV6-1,once,-,TRBJ1-2,CASSTGTDYGYTF,TGTGCCAGCAGTACAGGGACGGACTATGGCTACACCTTC
TRBV28,-,-,TRBJ1-5,CASKTGVNQPQHF,TGTGCCAGCAAAACAGGCGTAAATCAGCCCCAGCATTTT
TRBV25-1,-,TRBD1,TRBJ2-2,CASSELLIPGQGAGELFF,TGTGCCAGCAGTGAATTACTCATCCCGGGACAGGGGGCCGGGGAGCTGTTTTTT
TRBV15,-,-,TRBJ2-1,CATSGGRARPLHGEQFF,TGTGCCACCAGCGGGGGTCGGGCCCGCCCGCTACACGGTGAGCAGTTCTTC
TRBV11-3,-,-,TRBJ2-5,CASSPEAGEQETQYF,TGTGCCAGCAGCCCCGAAGCGGGCGAACAAGAGACCCAGTACTTC
TRBV27,-,-,TRBJ1-3,CASSPRKPSGNTIYF,TGTGCCTCCAGCCCAAGAAAACCCTCTGGAAACACCATATATTTT
TRBV4-1,-,TRBD1,TRBJ1-1,CASSREGQGTEAFF,TGCGCCAGCAGCCGAGAAGGACAGGGGACGGAAGCTTTCTTT
TRBV29-1,-,-,TRBJ1-2,CSVGGPYTF,TGCAGCGTTGGGGGTCCCTACACCTTC
TRBV28,-,-,TRBJ1-1,CASSLNKQGNTEAFF,TGTGCCAGCAGTTTGAACAAACAGGGAAACACTGAAGCTTTCTTT
TRBV6-5,-,TRBD2,TRBJ2-7,CASSYSTSGRYYEQYF,TGTGCCAGCAGTTACTCGACTAGCGGGAGATACTACGAGCAGTACTTC
TRBV7-9,-,-,TRBJ2-7,CASSLGLAAYEQYF,TGTGCCAGCAGCTTAGGATTAGCGGCGTACGAGCAGTACTTC
TRBV28,once,TRBD2,TRBJ2-7,CASSLGLAGALYEQYF,TGTGCCAGCAGTTTGGGCCTAGCGGGAGCTCTTTACGAGCAGTACTTC
TRBV11-2,-,TRBD2,TRBJ2-3,CASSSATPGLAHF,TGTGCCAGCAGCTCCGCCACGCCGGGACTAGCCCATTTT
TRBV2,-,-,TRBJ2-1,CASSPTDGSSYNEQFF,TGTGCCAGCAGCCCCACGGACGGAAGCTCCTACAATGAGCAGTTCTTC
TRBV28,-,-,TRBJ2-3,CASSRQRGSESPDTQYF,TGTGCCAGCAGCCGTCAACGTGGGTCCGAGTCCCCAGATACGCAGTATTTT
TRBV7-3,-,TRBD2,TRBJ2-3,CASSLRAASGDPSTDTQYF,TGTGCCAGCAGCTTACGGGCGGCTAGCGGAGATCCTAGCACAGATACGCAGTATTTT
TRBV4-1,-,TRBD2,TRBJ2-7,CASSLLNGRALDEQYF,TGCGCCAGCAGCCTCCTTAACGGGAGGGCCTTGGACGAGCAGTACTTC
TRBV6-1,-,-,TRBJ2-1,CASSEGEVEGDSSYNEQFF,TGTGCCAGCAGTGAAGGAGAAGTCGAGGGAGATAGCTCCTACAATGAGCAGTTCTTC
TRBV4-1,-,-,TRBJ2-3,CASSQVGRTSTDTQYF,TGCGCCAGCAGCCAAGTTGGGCGGACTAGCACAGATACGCAGTATTTT
TRBV27,-,-,TRBJ2-7,CASSFSHYEQYF,TGTGCCAGCAGTTTTTCCCACTACGAGCAGTACTTC
TRBV9,-,-,TRBJ2-7,CASSVEVATLGEQYF,TGTGCCAGCAGCGTTGAAGTAGCAACTTTGGGAGAGCAGTACTTC
TRBV6-5,-,-,TRBJ1-1,CASSYLGETEAFF,TGTGCCAGCAGTTACTTAGGGGAAACTGAAGCTTTCTTT
TRBV2,-,TRBD2,TRBJ2-1,CASSGSGRGSNEQFF,TGTGCCAGCAGTGGGAGCGGGAGAGGTAGTAATGAGCAGTTCTTC
TRBV28,-,TRBD1,TRBJ2-2,CASSPETGGASPTGELFF,TGTGCCAGCAGTCCCGAGACAGGGGGCGCGTCCCCCACCGGGGAGCTGTTTTTT
TRBV28,-,-,TRBJ2-6,CASSLLRVLTSGANVLTF,TGTGCCAGCAGTTTACTGAGGGTCCTAACCTCTGGGGCCAACGTCCTGACTTTC
TRBV7-9,-,-,TRBJ2-1,CASGRHPDEQFF,TGTGCCAGCGGGAGACATCCGGATGAGCAGTTCTTC
TRBV7-2,-,TRBD2,TRBJ2-1,CASSYSSGTSGRDEQFF,TGTGCCAGCAGCTACTCCTCCGGGACTAGCGGGAGGGACGAGCAGTTCTTC
TRBV10-1,once,-,TRBJ1-1,CASRLSREPGTEAFF,TGCGCCAGCAGACTATCCAGGGAACCTGGCACTGAAGCTTTCTTT
TRBV28,-,-,TRBJ2-7,CASRVPFGQGTYEQYF,TGTGCCAGCAGAGTTCCTTTTGGGCAGGGAACGTACGAGCAGTACTTC